Here is one TCR beta chain with its context. The PCR used 60 Vbeta and 13 Jbeta primers. Assay: immunoSEQ multiplex PCR; the TCRdb copy retains only in-frame clones and omits some. The repertoire has over 110,000 clones, 70% to 85% of them found once; the top ten carry around 2.4%. The source of the sample is a study of cytomegalovirus exposure and HLA in healthy donors. CDR1 is MNHEY, CDR2 SVGAGI, per germline. The ends were cut back, 3 bases at V and 5 bases at J, with 11 bases in the middle. The CDR3 has 13 amino acids. The chain uses TRBV6-5 and TRBJ2-7; D is perhaps TRBD1 (6 bases). The source is a male donor in good health and CMV-seronegative. The specimen sequenced was PBMCs. CDR3 bases: TGTGCCAGCAGTTATCACAGGGACCACGAGCAGTACTTC. This sequence encodes CASSYHRDHEQYF.